The 30 T cell receptor beta chains below all came from one sample that was sequenced in a study of control samples from healthy donors and cancer patients. Here immunoSEQ multiplex PCR was the method, and the copy in TCRdb shows in-frame clones only, minus some. The table records about 82,000 clones, 87% of them present only once. The sequenced material came from blood. The receptors were sampled from a man aged 50 to 60 in good health.

The chain couples TRBV7-9 to TRBJ1-3, with 9 bases matching TRBD1. The CDR3 consists of 15 residues. The J segment lost 6 bases and the V segment lost 5 bases, leaving 8 bases of the junction unmatched. Germline V gene sequence: CDR1 SEHNR, CDR2 FQNEAQ (reference sequence). As DNA, the CDR3 is TGTGCCAGCAGCCCTAGACAGGGGGGCGAAAACACCATATATTTT. The encoded protein is CASSPRQGGENTIYF.

V gene TRBV10-3 combines with J gene TRBJ1-1; TRBD1 agrees at 11 bases. Losses at the gene ends were 2 bases for V and 11 bases for J; bases not matched to a gene: 10. The CDR3 length is 15 residues. Germline V CDR1 and CDR2: ENHRY, SYGVKD. CDR3 nucleotide sequence: TGTGCCATCAGTGAGCCCGGACAGGGGGCTGAGTCCGCTTTCTTT. Its protein is CAISEPGQGAESAFF.

The CDR3 coding sequence is TGTGCCATCAGTGCTGGACTATCAACCTACTCCTACAATGAGCAGTTCTTC. Translating it yields CAISAGLSTYSYNEQFF. The chain has TRBV10-3 and TRBJ2-1; maybe TRBD2 (6 bases). Germline V gene lookup returns CDR1 ENHRY and CDR2 SYGVKD. The CDR3 is made up of 17 amino acids. Trimming shortened V by 4 bases and J by 0 bases, and 16 bases separated the two germline ends.

J is TRBJ1-2 and V is TRBV19; D is unresolved. Trimming pared 4 bases from V and 2 bases from J, leaving 11 bases between. Germline V gene data show CDR1 as LNHDA and CDR2 as SQIVND (reference sequence). CDR3 size: 14 residues. DNA of the CDR3: TGTGCCAGTAGTAAAGATCACAGAAACTATGGCTACACCTTC. It encodes CASSKDHRNYGYTF.

This clone was observed once. J is TRBJ2-1 and V is TRBV2, with 11 nucleotides matching TRBD2. V was clipped by 5 bases and J by 15 bases; unmatched bases: 12. The CDR3 covers 14 residues. The germline V gene encodes CDR1 SNHLY and CDR2 FYNNEI. Here the CDR3 DNA reads TGTGCCAGCAGTACGGGACTAGCGGAGGCCCCCCCGTTCTTC. Its protein product is CASSTGLAEAPPFF.

The gene calls are TRBV7-8 and TRBJ2-3, with TRBD1 identical over 9 bases. V gave up 1 base and J gave up 1 base; unmatched junction bases: 3. The CDR3 is 16 residues long. Germline CDR1 reads SGHVS; CDR2 reads FQNEAQ. CDR3: CASSLVRTGGTDTQYF. CDR3 in DNA: TGTGCCAGCAGCTTAGTCCGGACAGGGGGCACAGATACGCAGTATTTT.

The chain carries TRBV7-9 and TRBJ2-3; D gene unclear. The CDR3 is made up of 13 amino acids. CDR1 and CDR2 from the germline V gene are SEHNR and FQNEAQ (reference sequence). The V and J ends lost 5 bases and 4 bases respectively, with 10 bases between them. CDR3: CASSPPVADTQYF. The CDR3 bases are TGTGCCAGCAGCCCGCCCGTCGCAGATACGCAGTATTTT.

The chain carries TRBV5-1 and TRBJ2-5, with TRBD1 as a possible D gene (6 bases). The CDR3 is 16 residues long. Germline V gene lookup returns CDR1 SGHRS and CDR2 YFSETQ. The V gene lost 2 bases and the J gene lost 1 base, with 15 bases spanning the gap. The CDR3 sequence: CASSFRQGPLQETQYF. Here the CDR3 DNA reads TGCGCCAGCAGCTTCAGGCAGGGGCCCCTCCAAGAGACCCAGTACTTC.

CDR3 loop: CASSLGRGESETQYF. DNA for the CDR3: TGTGCCAGCAGCTTGGGTCGGGGCGAGAGTGAGACCCAGTACTTC. The V gene is TRBV5-4, the J gene TRBJ2-5; D assignment may be TRBD1 or TRBD2 (5 bases each). This CDR3 comprises 15 residues. V was trimmed by 0 bases and J by 5 bases, leaving 14 bases between them. Looked up from germline, CDR1 is SGHNT and CDR2 is YYREEE (reference sequence).

The chain links TRBV5-4 to TRBJ1-6; a weak D match, TRBD1 (5 bases). Germline CDR1 SGHNT, CDR2 YYREEE (reference sequence). The CDR3 runs 14 residues. V lost 0 bases to trimming and J lost 8 bases, with 9 bases between them. The CDR3 nucleotides are TGTGCCAGCAGCTTGGCGGGGGGTGATTCACCCCTCCACTTT. It codes for CASSLAGGDSPLHF.

The chain joins TRBV4-2 to TRBJ2-1; maybe TRBD2 (5 bases). The CDR3 is 16 amino acids. The germline V and J ends were trimmed by 0 bases and 5 bases, with 14 bases remaining between them. Germline lookup yields CDR1 LGHNA and CDR2 YNFKEQ. CDR3 bases: TGTGCCAGCAGCCAAGAATTCGTGGGAGCGGACAATGAGCAGTTCTTC. This gives the protein CASSQEFVGADNEQFF.

This clone was counted once. The chain couples TRBV10-1 to TRBJ2-7; TRBD2 is a possible D gene (6 bases). Germline CDR1 is WNHNN and CDR2 is SYGVQD (reference sequence). Trimming pared 3 bases from V and 6 bases from J, leaving 18 bases between. The CDR3 extends over 15 amino acids. In nucleotides, the CDR3 is TGCGCCAGCAGTGAAGTGGGGTACGGGGGACGCGAGCAGTACGTC. It translates to CASSEVGYGGREQYV.

In this sample, this clone turned up once. The rearrangement uses TRBV13 and TRBJ2-5; 7 nucleotides align to TRBD1. V was pared by 5 bases and J by 3 bases, with 6 bases of the junction left unmatched. Looked up from germline, CDR1 is PRHDT and CDR2 is FYEKMQ (reference sequence). The CDR3 totals 14 residues. The CDR3 region has the DNA TGTGCCAGCAGCGTCGTAACAGGGGAAGAGACCCAGTACTTC. Its protein is CASSVVTGEETQYF.

The genes are TRBV7-9 and TRBJ1-1; the D is unclear. Germline V gene lookup returns CDR1 SEHNR and CDR2 FQNEAQ (reference sequence). With 6 bases removed from V and 3 bases from J, the gap between germline ends came to 17 bases. This CDR3 region has 15 residues. The CDR3 region has the DNA TGTGCCAGCAGTTCTTGGGATGCCACGGACACTGAAGCTTTCTTT. Residues: CASSSWDATDTEAFF. The variable domain in full, with the rest retrieved from reference TRBV7-9 and TRBJ1-1, is DTGVSQNPRHKITKRGQNVTFRCDPISEHNRLYWYRQTLGQGPEFLTYFQNEAQLEKSRLLSDRFSAERPKGSFSTLEIQRTEQGDSAMYLCASSSWDATDTEAFFGQGTRLTVV.

The chain recombines TRBV5-6 with TRBJ2-6; 8 nucleotides line up with TRBD1. Germline V CDR1 and CDR2: SGHDT, YYEEEE. V was clipped by 4 bases and J by 4 bases; unmatched bases: 4. This CDR3 has 15 amino acids. The DNA of the CDR3 is TGTGCCAGCAGCCCAGGGGGCGCGGGGGCCAACGTCCTGACTTTC. Amino acid sequence: CASSPGGAGANVLTF.

The chain has TRBV27 and TRBJ2-7; 8 bases match TRBD1. The V segment lost 5 bases and the J segment 5 bases; nucleotides outside the gene matches: 5. In germline, CDR1 is MNHEY, CDR2 SMNVEV (reference sequence). The CDR3 loop spans 13 amino acids. CDR3 sequence: CASSRTGGNEQYV. CDR3 nucleotides: TGTGCCAGCAGTCGCACAGGGGGTAACGAGCAGTACGTC.

This CDR3 is CASSQDRASGSWDTQYF. Here the CDR3 DNA reads TGTGCCAGCAGCCAAGATAGGGCTAGCGGGAGTTGGGATACGCAGTATTTT. J is TRBJ2-3 and V is TRBV14; the match to TRBD2 covers 10 bases. Per the germline V gene, CDR1 is SGHDN and CDR2 is FVKESK. V lost 0 bases and J lost 6; bases outside the gene matches: 9. The CDR3 spans 17 residues.

This clone came up once. This chain links TRBV18 with TRBJ2-1, with 7 nucleotides matching TRBD2. The germline V gene has CDR1 KGHSH and CDR2 LQKENI. V was pared by 3 bases and J by 6 bases, with 11 bases of the junction left unmatched. This CDR3 has 16 amino acids. CDR3 sequence: CASSPQTPIAGNEQFF. In DNA form, the CDR3 reads TGTGCCAGCTCACCCCAGACCCCCATAGCGGGCAATGAGCAGTTCTTC.

The chain carries TRBV2 and TRBJ2-2, with D possibly being TRBD1 or TRBD2 (5 bases each). V gave up 8 bases and J gave up 1 base, with 14 bases separating them. The CDR3 covers 15 residues. The germline CDR1 and CDR2 sequences are SNHLY and FYNNEI. Written as DNA, the CDR3 is TGTGCCAGCCGATCCGGGACGGTGAACACCGGGGAGCTGTTTTTT. Protein sequence: CASRSGTVNTGELFF.

This clone has just one count. The chain employs TRBV24-1 and TRBJ2-2; the match to TRBD1 covers 7 bases. The V gene's germline CDR1 is KGHDR and CDR2 SFDVKD. The junction had 2 bases not matched to a gene; V was cut back by 2 bases and J by 6 bases. The CDR3 loop spans 14 amino acids. The DNA for the CDR3 is TGTGCCACCAGTGATTACCAGGGGGCCGGGGAGCTGTTTTTT. Its translation: CATSDYQGAGELFF.

This rearrangement joins TRBV24-1 to TRBJ2-1; D gene uncertain. V was clipped by 5 bases and J by 1 base, with 11 bases between them. This CDR3 is 15 amino acids long. Looked up from germline, CDR1 is KGHDR and CDR2 is SFDVKD. The CDR3 reads CATSAKTYSYNEQFF. In DNA, the CDR3 is TGTGCCACCAGTGCAAAGACATATTCCTACAATGAGCAGTTCTTC.

The V and J genes are TRBV5-1 and TRBJ2-6; 14 bases map to TRBD2. The J segment lost 3 bases and the V segment lost 4 bases, leaving 9 bases of the junction unmatched. The germline V gene has CDR1 SGHRS and CDR2 YFSETQ. The CDR3 totals 19 residues. The CDR3: CASSLKGLAGVYGANVLTF. The CDR3 nucleotides read TGCGCCAGCAGCCTTAAGGGACTAGCGGGAGTATATGGGGCCAACGTCCTGACTTTC.

J is TRBJ2-7 and V is TRBV10-3; D is possibly TRBD1 or TRBD2 (5 bases each). The CDR3 extends over 14 amino acids. The V end was cut by 11 bases, the J end by 1 base, with 18 bases between. Germline CDR1 is ENHRY and CDR2 is SYGVKD. The CDR3 reads CAASAGTGSYEQYF. The CDR3 DNA follows: TGTGCCGCGTCGGCTGGGACCGGGTCCTACGAGCAGTACTTC.

This chain connects TRBV19 to TRBJ1-5, with D unresolved. The length of the CDR3 is 15 residues. Trimming stripped 6 bases from V and 2 bases from J, with 14 bases between. Germline CDR1 reads LNHDA; CDR2 reads SQIVND (reference sequence). The CDR3 DNA reads as TGTGCCAGTAGACCTTACTGGGGTGGCAATCAGCCCCAGCATTTT. Protein sequence: CASRPYWGGNQPQHF.

The table lists this clone with a few counts. This rearrangement joins TRBV11-3 to TRBJ2-1; 7 bases line up with TRBD2. The germline V gene encodes CDR1 SGHNT and CDR2 YENEEA. J was trimmed by 10 bases and V by 0 bases; bases with no gene match: 6. CDR3 size: 14 residues. CDR3 protein: CASSLDRSGTEQFF. The DNA for the CDR3 is TGTGCCAGCAGCTTAGATCGAAGCGGGACCGAGCAGTTCTTC.

The chain has TRBV19 and TRBJ2-1, with 8 bases aligning to TRBD2. Germline V gene data show CDR1 as LNHDA and CDR2 as SQIVND (reference sequence). The CDR3 is made up of 17 amino acids. The J segment lost 2 bases and the V segment lost 0 bases, leaving 6 bases of the junction unmatched. DNA for the CDR3: TGTGCCAGTAGTATAGATCAACTAGCGGTCACCTACAATGAGCAGTTCTTC. Translated, it gives CASSIDQLAVTYNEQFF.

The chain joins TRBV12-3 or TRBV12-4 to TRBJ1-3; TRBD1 is a possible D gene (6 bases). V lost 6 bases, J lost 4 bases, and 10 bases lay in between. The CDR3 loop spans 13 amino acids. CDR3 in amino acids: CASSPGTGNTIYF. CDR3 nucleotide sequence: TGTGCCAGCAGCCCCGGGACAGGAAACACCATATATTTT.

The V and J genes are TRBV19 and TRBJ2-5, with TRBD1 matching over 9 bases. The V gene's germline CDR1 is LNHDA and CDR2 SQIVND (reference sequence). V shed 4 bases, J shed 5 bases, and the junction held 5 bases outside the gene matches. This CDR3 is 14 amino acids long. For the CDR3, the DNA is TGTGCCAGTAGTAGGACAGGGGCAGGGGAGACCCAGTACTTC. Protein: CASSRTGAGETQYF.

The chain couples TRBV4-3 to TRBJ2-3, with D unresolved. There are 15 residues in the CDR3. Germline V gives CDR1 LGHNA, CDR2 YSLEER. V lost 1 base and J 6 bases, leaving 14 bases between the germline ends. The CDR3 sequence: CASSQVVGALDTQYF. For the CDR3, the DNA is TGCGCCAGCAGCCAAGTCGTCGGTGCATTGGATACGCAGTATTTT.

This chain uses TRBV4-1 with TRBJ2-3, with 9 bases aligning to TRBD2. Trimming cost V 4 bases and J 1 base; bases outside gene matches: 6. The germline CDR1 and CDR2 sequences are MGHRA and YSYEKL. CDR3 length equals 16 residues. This chain's CDR3 is CASSPASGKGTDTQYF. The CDR3, as DNA: TGCGCCAGCAGCCCGGCTAGCGGGAAAGGCACAGATACGCAGTATTTT.